This T cell receptor beta chain derives from a study of blood T cells in healthy people across ages. Combining a sample-barcoded 5' primer with a J-beta primer mix, a second PCR ran for roughly 6 to 11 cycles. TCRdb recomputed calls from the 5' RACE reads with MiXCR, one row per CDR3 protein. Of around 1,000,000 distinct CDR3 sequences listed, approximately 25% were seen once; the top ten hold around 0.75%. Trimming removed 3 bases at V and 1 base at J, with 12 bases between. The germline CDR1 and CDR2 sequences are SQVTM and ANQGSEA. The CDR3 loop spans 14 amino acids. This sample was also put to use in a study of T cells of mothers and their children.

Specimen: blood. This TCR derives from a girl between 2 and 10 years old in good health. The chain carries TRBV29-1 and TRBJ1-1, with D maybe TRBD1 (5 bases). The CDR3 is CSVDAHGQNTEAFF. Here the CDR3 DNA reads TGCAGCGTTGACGCGCACGGACAGAACACTGAAGCTTTCTTT.